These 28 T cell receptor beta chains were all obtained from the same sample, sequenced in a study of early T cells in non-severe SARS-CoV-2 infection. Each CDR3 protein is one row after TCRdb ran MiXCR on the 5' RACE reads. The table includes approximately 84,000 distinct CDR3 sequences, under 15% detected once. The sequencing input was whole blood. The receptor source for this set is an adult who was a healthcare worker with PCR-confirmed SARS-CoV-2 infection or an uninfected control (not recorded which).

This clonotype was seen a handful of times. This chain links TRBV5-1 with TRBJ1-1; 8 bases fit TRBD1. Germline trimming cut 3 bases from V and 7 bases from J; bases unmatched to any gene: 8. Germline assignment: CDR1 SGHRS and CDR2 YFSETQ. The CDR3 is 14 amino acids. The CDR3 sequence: CASSSPDREVEAFF. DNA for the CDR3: TGCGCCAGCAGCTCCCCGGACAGGGAGGTTGAAGCTTTCTTT. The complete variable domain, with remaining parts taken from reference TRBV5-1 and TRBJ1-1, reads KAGVTQTPRYLIKTRGQQVTLSCSPISGHRSVSWYQQTPGQGLQFLFEYFSETQRNKGNFPGRFSGRQFSNSRSEMNVSTLELGDSALYLCASSSPDREVEAFFGQGTRLTVV.

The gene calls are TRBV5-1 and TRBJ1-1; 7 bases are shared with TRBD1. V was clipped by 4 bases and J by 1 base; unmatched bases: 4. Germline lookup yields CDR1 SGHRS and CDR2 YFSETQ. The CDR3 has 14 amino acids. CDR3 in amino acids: CASSPDRPNTEAFF. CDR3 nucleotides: TGCGCCAGCAGCCCGGACAGGCCGAACACTGAAGCTTTCTTT.

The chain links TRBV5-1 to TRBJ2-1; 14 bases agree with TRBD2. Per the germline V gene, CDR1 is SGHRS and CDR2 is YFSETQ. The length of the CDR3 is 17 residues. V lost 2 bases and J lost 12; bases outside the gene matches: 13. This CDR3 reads CASSLGLAGGRPQAQFF. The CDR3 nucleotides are TGCGCCAGCAGCTTAGGACTAGCGGGAGGCCGACCACAGGCGCAGTTCTTC.

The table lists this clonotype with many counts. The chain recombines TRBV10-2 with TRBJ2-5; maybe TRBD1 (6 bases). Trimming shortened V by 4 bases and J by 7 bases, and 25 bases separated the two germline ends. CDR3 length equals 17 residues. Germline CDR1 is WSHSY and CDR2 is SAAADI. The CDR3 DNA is TGCGCCAGCAGTGGACACCAGTTCAGGGGCGGGTCCCGGACCCAGTACTTC. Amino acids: CASSGHQFRGGSRTQYF.

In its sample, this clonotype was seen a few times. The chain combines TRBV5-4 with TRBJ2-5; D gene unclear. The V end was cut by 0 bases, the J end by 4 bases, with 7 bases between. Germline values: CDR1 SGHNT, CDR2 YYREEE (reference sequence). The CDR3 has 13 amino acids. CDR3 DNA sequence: TGTGCCAGCAGCTTGGCCACCCGAGAGACCCAGTACTTC. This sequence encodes CASSLATRETQYF. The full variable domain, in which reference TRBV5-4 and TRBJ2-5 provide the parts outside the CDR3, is ETGVTQSPTHLIKTRGQQVTLRCSSQSGHNTVSWYQQALGQGPQFIFQYYREEENGRGNFPPRFSGLQFPNYSSELNVNALELDDSALYLCASSLATRETQYFGPGTRLLVL.

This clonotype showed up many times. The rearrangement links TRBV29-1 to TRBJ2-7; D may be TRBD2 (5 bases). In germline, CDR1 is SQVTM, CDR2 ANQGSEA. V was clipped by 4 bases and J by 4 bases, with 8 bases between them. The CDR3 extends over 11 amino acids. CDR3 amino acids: CSVVRGYEQYF. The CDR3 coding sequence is TGCAGCGTTGTCCGGGGATACGAGCAGTACTTC.

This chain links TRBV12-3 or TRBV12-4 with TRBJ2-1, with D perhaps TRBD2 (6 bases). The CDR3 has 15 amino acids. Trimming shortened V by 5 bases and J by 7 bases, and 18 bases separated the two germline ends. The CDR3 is CASSRTPGAGNEQFF. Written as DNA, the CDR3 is TGTGCCAGCAGTCGGACTCCCGGGGCGGGAAATGAGCAGTTCTTC.

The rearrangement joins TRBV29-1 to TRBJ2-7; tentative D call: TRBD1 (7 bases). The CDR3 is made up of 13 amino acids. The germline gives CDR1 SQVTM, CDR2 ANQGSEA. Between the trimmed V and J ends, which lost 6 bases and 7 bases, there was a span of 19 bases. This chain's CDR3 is CSVSRGEALEQYF. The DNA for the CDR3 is TGCAGCGTGTCCAGGGGGGAGGCACTTGAGCAGTACTTC.

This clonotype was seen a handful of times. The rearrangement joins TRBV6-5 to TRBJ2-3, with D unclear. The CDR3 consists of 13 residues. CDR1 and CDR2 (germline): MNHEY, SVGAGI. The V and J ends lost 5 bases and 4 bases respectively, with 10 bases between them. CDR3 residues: CASSEHSADTQYF. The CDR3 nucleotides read TGTGCCAGCAGTGAGCATTCGGCAGATACGCAGTATTTT.

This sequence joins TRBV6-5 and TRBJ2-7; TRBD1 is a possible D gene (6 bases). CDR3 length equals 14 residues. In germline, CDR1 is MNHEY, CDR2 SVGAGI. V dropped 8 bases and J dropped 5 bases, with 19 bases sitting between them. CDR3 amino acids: CASAGVGMRDEQYF. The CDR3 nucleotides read TGTGCCAGCGCAGGGGTTGGGATGCGGGACGAGCAGTACTTC.

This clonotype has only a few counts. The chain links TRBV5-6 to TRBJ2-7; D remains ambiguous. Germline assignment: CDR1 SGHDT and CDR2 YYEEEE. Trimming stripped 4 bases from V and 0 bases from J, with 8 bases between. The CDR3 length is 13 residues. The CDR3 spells CASSTGPSYEQYF. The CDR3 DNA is TGTGCCAGCAGCACGGGCCCCTCCTACGAGCAGTACTTC.

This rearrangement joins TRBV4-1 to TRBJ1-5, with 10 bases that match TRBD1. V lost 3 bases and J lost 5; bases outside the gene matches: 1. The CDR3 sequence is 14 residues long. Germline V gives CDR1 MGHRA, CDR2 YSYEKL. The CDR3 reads CASSQTGGDQPQHF. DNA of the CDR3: TGCGCCAGCAGCCAGACAGGGGGCGATCAGCCCCAGCATTTT.

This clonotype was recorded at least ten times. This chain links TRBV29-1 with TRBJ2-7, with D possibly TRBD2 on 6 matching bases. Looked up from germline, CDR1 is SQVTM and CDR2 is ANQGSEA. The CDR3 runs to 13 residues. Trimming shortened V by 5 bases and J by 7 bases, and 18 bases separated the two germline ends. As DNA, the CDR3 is TGCAGCGTTAAGGGACTGCTAACAAGTGAGCAGTACTTC. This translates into CSVKGLLTSEQYF.

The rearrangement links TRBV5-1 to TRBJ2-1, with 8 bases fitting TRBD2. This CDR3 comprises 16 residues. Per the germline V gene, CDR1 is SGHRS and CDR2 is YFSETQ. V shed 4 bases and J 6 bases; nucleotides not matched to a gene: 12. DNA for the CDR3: TGCGCCAGCAGCATGGGACTAGTGGGAGGACCCAATGAGCAGTTCTTC. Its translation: CASSMGLVGGPNEQFF. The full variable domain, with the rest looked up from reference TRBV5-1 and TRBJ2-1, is KAGVTQTPRYLIKTRGQQVTLSCSPISGHRSVSWYQQTPGQGLQFLFEYFSETQRNKGNFPGRFSGRQFSNSRSEMNVSTLELGDSALYLCASSMGLVGGPNEQFFGPGTRLTVL.

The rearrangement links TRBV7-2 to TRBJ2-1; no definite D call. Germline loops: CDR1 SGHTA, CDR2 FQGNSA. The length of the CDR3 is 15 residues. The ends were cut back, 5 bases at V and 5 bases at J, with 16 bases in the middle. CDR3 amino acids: CASSRVRWGNNEQFF. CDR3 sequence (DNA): TGTGCCAGCAGCAGGGTGCGATGGGGAAACAATGAGCAGTTCTTC.

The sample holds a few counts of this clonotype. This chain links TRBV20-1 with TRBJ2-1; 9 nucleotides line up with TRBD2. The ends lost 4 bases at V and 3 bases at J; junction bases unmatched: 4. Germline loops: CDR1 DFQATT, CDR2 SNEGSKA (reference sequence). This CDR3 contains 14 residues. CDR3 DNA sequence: TGCAGTGCTATCCCTAGCGGGATCTACAATGAGCAGTTCTTC. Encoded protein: CSAIPSGIYNEQFF.

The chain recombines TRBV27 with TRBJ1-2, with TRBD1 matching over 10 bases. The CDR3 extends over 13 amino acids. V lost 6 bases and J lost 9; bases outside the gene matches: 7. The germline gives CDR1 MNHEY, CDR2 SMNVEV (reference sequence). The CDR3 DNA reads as TGTGCCAGCAGCACGCCGGGACAGGGGCGCTACACCTTC. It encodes CASSTPGQGRYTF.

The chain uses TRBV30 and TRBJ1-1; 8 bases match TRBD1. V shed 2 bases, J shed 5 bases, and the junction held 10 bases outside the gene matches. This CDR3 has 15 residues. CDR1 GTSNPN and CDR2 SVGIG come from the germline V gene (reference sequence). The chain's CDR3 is CAWSLGGQGDTEAFF. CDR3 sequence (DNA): TGTGCCTGGAGTTTGGGTGGACAGGGCGATACTGAAGCTTTCTTT. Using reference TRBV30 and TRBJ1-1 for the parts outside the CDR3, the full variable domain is SQTIHQWPATLVQPVGSPLSLECTVEGTSNPNLYWYRQAAGRGLQLLFYSVGIGQISSEVPQNLSASRPQDRQFILSSKKLLLSDSGFYLCAWSLGGQGDTEAFFGQGTRLTVV.

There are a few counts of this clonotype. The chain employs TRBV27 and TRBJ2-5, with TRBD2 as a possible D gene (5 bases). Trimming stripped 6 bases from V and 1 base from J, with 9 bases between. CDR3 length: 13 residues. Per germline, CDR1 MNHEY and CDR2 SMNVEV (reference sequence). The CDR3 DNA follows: TGTGCCAGCAGACTAGGTGTCCAAGAGACCCAGTACTTC. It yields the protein CASRLGVQETQYF.

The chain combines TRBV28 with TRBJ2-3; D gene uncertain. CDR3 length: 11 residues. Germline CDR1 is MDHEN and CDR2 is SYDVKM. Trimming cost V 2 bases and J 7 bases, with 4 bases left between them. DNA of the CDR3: TGTGCCAGCAGTTTACAGTATACGCAGTATTTT. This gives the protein CASSLQYTQYF.

CDR3: CSASGTARGEKLFF. The DNA of the CDR3 is TGCAGTGCGAGCGGGACAGCCAGGGGTGAAAAACTGTTTTTT. This chain uses TRBV20-1 with TRBJ1-4; 7 bases agree with TRBD1. The germline V gene has CDR1 DFQATT and CDR2 SNEGSKA (reference sequence). The CDR3 extends over 14 amino acids. Trimming cost V 6 bases and J 7 bases; bases outside gene matches: 11.

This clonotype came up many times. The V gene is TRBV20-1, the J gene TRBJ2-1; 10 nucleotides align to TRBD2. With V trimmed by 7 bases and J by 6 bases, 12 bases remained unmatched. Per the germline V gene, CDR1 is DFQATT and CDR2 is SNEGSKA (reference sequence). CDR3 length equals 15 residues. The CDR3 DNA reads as TGCAGTGAAACAGCGGGAGGGCCAGAGGGCAATGAGCAGTTCTTC. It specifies CSETAGGPEGNEQFF.

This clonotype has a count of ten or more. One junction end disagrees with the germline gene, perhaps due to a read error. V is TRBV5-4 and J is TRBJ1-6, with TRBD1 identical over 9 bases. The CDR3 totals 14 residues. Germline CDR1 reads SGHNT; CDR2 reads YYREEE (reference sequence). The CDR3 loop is CASSLGQGVSPLHF. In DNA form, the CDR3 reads TGTGCCAGCAGTTTGGGACAGGGAGTTTCACCCCTCCACTTT.

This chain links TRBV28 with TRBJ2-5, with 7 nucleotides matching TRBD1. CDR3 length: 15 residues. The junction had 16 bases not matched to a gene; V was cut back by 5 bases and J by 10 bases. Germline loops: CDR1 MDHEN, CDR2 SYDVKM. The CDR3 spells CASSRDRDGQVGQYF. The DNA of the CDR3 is TGTGCCAGCAGTCGTGACAGGGATGGCCAAGTTGGCCAGTACTTC.

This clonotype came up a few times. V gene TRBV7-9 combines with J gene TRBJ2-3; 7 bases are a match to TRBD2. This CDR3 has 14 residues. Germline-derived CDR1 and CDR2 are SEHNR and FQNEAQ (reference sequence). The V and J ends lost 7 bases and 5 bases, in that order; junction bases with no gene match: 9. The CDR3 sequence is CASTPPSGKDTQYF. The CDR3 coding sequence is TGTGCCAGCACCCCCCCGAGCGGGAAAGATACGCAGTATTTT.

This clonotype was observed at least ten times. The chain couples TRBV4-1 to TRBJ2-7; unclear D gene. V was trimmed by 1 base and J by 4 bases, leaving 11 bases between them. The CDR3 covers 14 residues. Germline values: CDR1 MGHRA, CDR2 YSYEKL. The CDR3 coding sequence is TGCGCCAGCAGCCAAGCGCTAGATGGGTACGAGCAGTACTTC. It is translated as CASSQALDGYEQYF.

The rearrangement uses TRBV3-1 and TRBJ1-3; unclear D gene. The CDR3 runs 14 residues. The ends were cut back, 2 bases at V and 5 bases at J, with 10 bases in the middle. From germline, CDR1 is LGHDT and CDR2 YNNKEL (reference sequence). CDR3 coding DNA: TGTGCCAGCAGCCAATCGAACACTAGAAACACCATATATTTT. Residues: CASSQSNTRNTIYF.

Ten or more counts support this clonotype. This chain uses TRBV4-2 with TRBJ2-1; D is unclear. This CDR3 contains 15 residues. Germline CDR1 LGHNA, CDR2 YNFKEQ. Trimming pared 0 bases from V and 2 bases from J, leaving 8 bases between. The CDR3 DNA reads TGTGCCAGCAGCCAAGATCGTCCAACCTACAATGAGCAGTTCTTC. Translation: CASSQDRPTYNEQFF.